Below, 25 T cell receptor beta chains from the same sample are listed, as sequenced in a study of T cell responses to AZD1222 COVID-19 vaccine. TCRdb's table, derived via immunoSEQ multiplex PCR, lists solely in-frame clones and lacks some. The sample yields 150,000 to 200,000 clones, more than 75% seen once. The sequenced sample was peripheral blood, obtained 28 days after the second AZD1222 dose. The receptors stem from an adult who received the AZD1222 COVID-19 vaccine.

The chain recombines TRBV27 with TRBJ2-7, with 7 bases matching TRBD2. With V trimmed by 5 bases and J by 7 bases, 5 bases remained unmatched. Per germline, CDR1 MNHEY and CDR2 SMNVEV (reference sequence). The length of the CDR3 is 12 residues. This chain's CDR3 is CASSKDGREQYF. The CDR3 DNA follows: TGTGCCAGCAGTAAGGACGGGAGGGAGCAGTACTTC.

The V and J genes are TRBV27 and TRBJ1-3; D gene uncertain. The CDR3 is made up of 13 amino acids. The V and J ends lost 11 bases and 0 bases respectively, with 11 bases between them. Germline-derived CDR1 and CDR2 are MNHEY and SMNVEV (reference sequence). The CDR3 reads CASFGSSGNTIYF. The DNA for the CDR3 is TGTGCCTCCTTCGGGAGCTCTGGAAACACCATATATTTT.

The rearrangement links TRBV6-5 to TRBJ2-2; TRBD1 aligns across 9 bases. The germline V gene has CDR1 MNHEY and CDR2 SVGAGI. The CDR3 is 16 residues long. Losses at the gene ends were 1 base for V and 4 bases for J; bases not matched to a gene: 4. The CDR3 sequence is CASSYLPGQGTGELFF. CDR3 coding DNA: TGTGCCAGCAGTTACTTACCGGGACAGGGCACCGGGGAGCTGTTTTTT.

The rearrangement uses TRBV5-1 and TRBJ2-3; 10 nucleotides align to TRBD1. This CDR3 contains 17 residues. With V trimmed by 3 bases and J by 3 bases, 10 bases remained unmatched. The germline CDR1 and CDR2 sequences are SGHRS and YFSETQ. The CDR3 loop is CASSWGTPGQGTDTQYF. CDR3 nucleotides: TGCGCCAGCAGCTGGGGAACGCCGGGACAGGGGACAGATACGCAGTATTTT. Using reference TRBV5-1 and TRBJ2-3 for the parts outside the CDR3, the full variable domain is KAGVTQTPRYLIKTRGQQVTLSCSPISGHRSVSWYQQTPGQGLQFLFEYFSETQRNKGNFPGRFSGRQFSNSRSEMNVSTLELGDSALYLCASSWGTPGQGTDTQYFGPGTRLTVL.

The V and J genes are TRBV30 and TRBJ2-7; 8 bases are shared with TRBD1. The J segment lost 5 bases and the V segment lost 5 bases, leaving 2 bases of the junction unmatched. The CDR3 is 11 amino acids. Looked up from germline, CDR1 is GTSNPN and CDR2 is SVGIG (reference sequence). The CDR3 loop is CAWDRGDEQYF. The CDR3 DNA follows: TGTGCCTGGGACAGGGGCGACGAGCAGTACTTC.

The CDR3 DNA reads TGCGCCAGCAGCCCACAGACTAGCGGCACAGATACGCAGTATTTT. Its protein product is CASSPQTSGTDTQYF. The rearrangement links TRBV4-3 to TRBJ2-3; 8 positions agree with TRBD2. Germline assignment: CDR1 LGHNA and CDR2 YSLEER. Trimming took 4 bases from V and 1 from J; bases not matched to a gene: 4. The CDR3 length is 15 residues.

V gene TRBV14 combines with J gene TRBJ2-1, with TRBD2 matching over 8 bases. V lost 4 bases to trimming and J lost 5 bases; unmatched junction nucleotides: 7. The length of the CDR3 is 15 residues. Per the germline V gene, CDR1 is SGHDN and CDR2 is FVKESK. The CDR3 DNA reads as TGTGCCAGCAGCCCATTAGCGGGACTAGACAATGAGCAGTTCTTC. Translated, it gives CASSPLAGLDNEQFF.

The chain links TRBV19 to TRBJ1-5, with 8 nucleotides matching TRBD1. This CDR3 spans 16 amino acids. The J segment lost 0 bases and the V segment lost 7 bases, leaving 8 bases of the junction unmatched. The germline V gene has CDR1 LNHDA and CDR2 SQIVND (reference sequence). The CDR3 here is CASTPPQGASNQPQHF. CDR3 DNA sequence: TGTGCCAGTACCCCACCCCAGGGGGCTAGCAATCAGCCCCAGCATTTT.

The V gene is TRBV4-3, the J gene TRBJ2-7, with 7 bases aligning to TRBD2. V dropped 1 base and J dropped 3; count of bases not matched to a gene: 9. Germline CDR1 reads LGHNA; CDR2 reads YSLEER. The CDR3 consists of 16 residues. The CDR3 loop is CASSQGARDYLYEQYF. The CDR3, as DNA: TGCGCCAGCAGCCAAGGGGCTCGGGACTATCTCTACGAGCAGTACTTC.

The chain combines TRBV19 with TRBJ1-6; D call uncertain. The V end was cut by 6 bases, the J end by 8 bases, with 23 bases between. This CDR3 comprises 17 residues. CDR1 is LNHDA and CDR2 is SQIVND in the germline V gene (reference sequence). The CDR3 DNA sequence: TGTGCCAGTAGCCCTCAGCTAAGGTCCTCGGGCGATTCACCCCTCCACTTT. Amino acid sequence: CASSPQLRSSGDSPLHF.

This chain uses TRBV28 with TRBJ1-1; weak D call: TRBD1 (5 bases). CDR1 MDHEN and CDR2 SYDVKM come from the germline V gene. CDR3 length: 11 residues. V gave up 5 bases and J gave up 11 bases, with 12 bases separating them. The CDR3 bases are TGTGCCAGCAGTCTGAGCGGGGGGGCTTTCTTT. Its translation: CASSLSGGAFF.

This clone was seen a single time. This chain connects TRBV5-6 to TRBJ1-5, with 7 bases identical to TRBD1. Germline V gene data show CDR1 as SGHDT and CDR2 as YYEEEE. V lost 4 bases, J lost 6 bases, and 7 bases stayed unmatched. The CDR3 is made up of 14 amino acids. The CDR3 sequence: CASSAMTGFQPQHF. The CDR3 region has the DNA TGTGCCAGCAGCGCCATGACAGGGTTTCAGCCCCAGCATTTT.

The rearrangement joins TRBV7-6 to TRBJ2-7; tentatively, D is TRBD2 (6 bases). V was shortened by 2 bases and J by 2 bases, with 13 bases between the two germline ends. The germline gives CDR1 SGHVS, CDR2 FNYEAQ. The CDR3 runs 15 residues. In DNA form, the CDR3 reads TGTGCCAGCAGCTTAAGCTCTAGCGAACCCTACGAGCAGTACTTC. Encoded protein: CASSLSSSEPYEQYF.

The genes are TRBV6-5 and TRBJ2-2, with D uncertain. The length of the CDR3 is 11 residues. V lost 8 bases to trimming and J lost 6 bases, with 7 bases between them. Germline V gives CDR1 MNHEY, CDR2 SVGAGI. The CDR3 spells CASATAGELFF. The CDR3 DNA reads as TGTGCCAGCGCCACCGCCGGGGAGCTGTTTTTT.

The V and J genes are TRBV6-5 and TRBJ2-7; D call uncertain. Germline CDR1 is MNHEY and CDR2 is SVGAGI. The germline V and J ends were trimmed by 4 bases and 0 bases, with 7 bases remaining between them. The CDR3 consists of 13 residues. In DNA form, the CDR3 reads TGTGCCAGCAGTTCCTCCAGCTCCTACGAGCAGTACTTC. Encoded protein: CASSSSSSYEQYF.

This chain joins TRBV28 and TRBJ2-2; a possible D gene is TRBD2 (6 bases). Germline values: CDR1 MDHEN, CDR2 SYDVKM. V was trimmed by 7 bases and J by 6 bases, leaving 12 bases between them. This CDR3 comprises 13 residues. CDR3 amino acids: CASTGLNPGELFF. The CDR3 DNA follows: TGTGCCAGCACGGGACTTAATCCCGGGGAGCTGTTTTTT.

Remarks on this clone: A junction boundary mismatches the germline segment, possibly from a read error. The chain uses TRBV12-3 or TRBV12-4 and TRBJ1-1; D is ambiguous. This CDR3 spans 13 amino acids. The CDR3 reads CASILMGTTKAFF. In nucleotides, the CDR3 is TGTGCCAGCATTTTAATGGGAACCACGAAAGCTTTCTTT.

This chain uses TRBV14 with TRBJ2-1; TRBD2 agrees at 10 bases. CDR3 length: 17 amino acids. The germline CDR1 and CDR2 sequences are SGHDN and FVKESK. Germline trimming cut 1 base from V and 4 bases from J; bases unmatched to any gene: 7. The CDR3 reads CASSQVRGTSVYNEQFF. In DNA form, the CDR3 reads TGTGCCAGCAGCCAAGTACGAGGGACTAGCGTATACAATGAGCAGTTCTTC. The full variable domain, its missing parts supplied by reference TRBV14 and TRBJ2-1, is EAGVTQFPSHSVIEKGQTVTLRCDPISGHDNLYWYRRVMGKEIKFLLHFVKESKQDESGMPNNRFLAERTGGTYSTLKVQPAELEDSGVYFCASSQVRGTSVYNEQFFGPGTRLTVL.

The rearrangement joins TRBV7-9 to TRBJ1-5; D unresolved. Germline V gene data show CDR1 as SEHNR and CDR2 as FQNEAQ (reference sequence). V dropped 5 bases and J dropped 6 bases, with 14 bases sitting between them. The length of the CDR3 is 14 residues. Here the CDR3 reads CASSGTAPSQPQHF. The CDR3 region has the DNA TGTGCCAGCAGCGGTACGGCCCCAAGTCAGCCCCAGCATTTT.

The rearrangement uses TRBV19 and TRBJ2-3; 7 nucleotides line up with TRBD1. J lost 3 bases, V lost 10 bases, and 16 bases had no gene match. Germline assignment: CDR1 LNHDA and CDR2 SQIVND (reference sequence). This CDR3 has 16 residues. The CDR3 sequence: CATCRKGTEVTDTQYF. The CDR3 DNA sequence: TGTGCCACCTGTCGGAAGGGGACAGAAGTGACAGATACGCAGTATTTT.

The V call is TRBV19, the J call TRBJ2-1; D remains unclear. V lost 4 bases, J lost 6 bases, and 16 bases lay in between. Germline CDR1 is LNHDA and CDR2 is SQIVND (reference sequence). The CDR3 runs 15 residues. DNA for the CDR3: TGTGCCAGTAGTAGGATGGGCCCGACGAGCAATGAGCAGTTCTTC. Protein sequence: CASSRMGPTSNEQFF.

About this clone: This specimen includes other DNA sequences encoding the same CDR3. V usage is TRBV7-9 and J usage is TRBJ1-1; no reliable D call. The ends were cut back, 1 base at V and 0 bases at J, with 3 bases in the middle. The CDR3 has 13 residues. Germline CDR1 reads SEHNR; CDR2 reads FQNEAQ (reference sequence). The CDR3 nucleotides read TGTGCCAGCAGCTTAGTGGTGAACACTGAAGCTTTCTTT. It encodes CASSLVVNTEAFF.

The genes are TRBV9 and TRBJ2-1; 13 bases are a match to TRBD2. The CDR3 runs 17 residues. The J segment lost 0 bases and the V segment lost 0 bases, leaving 0 bases of the junction unmatched. Germline CDR1 is SGDLS and CDR2 is YYNGEE. The CDR3 bases are TGTGCCAGCAGCGTAGGGACTAGCGGGAGCTCCTACAATGAGCAGTTCTTC. This gives the protein CASSVGTSGSSYNEQFF. Supplemented by reference TRBV9 and TRBJ2-1, the full variable domain reads DSGVTQTPKHLITATGQRVTLRCSPRSGDLSVYWYQQSLDQGLQFLIQYYNGEERAKGNILERFSAQQFPDLHSELNLSSLELGDSALYFCASSVGTSGSSYNEQFFGPGTRLTVL.

This clone was detected only a few times. V gene TRBV24-1 combines with J gene TRBJ2-2; D remains unclear. V lost 8 bases and J lost 1, with 13 bases in between. This CDR3 has 15 residues. Germline V CDR1 and CDR2: KGHDR, SFDVKD. Here the CDR3 DNA reads TGTGCCACCACCGAAAGCTCACTGAACACCGGGGAGCTGTTTTTT. Residues: CATTESSLNTGELFF.

The chain is built from TRBV4-2 and TRBJ2-2, with 7 bases lining up with TRBD1. Germline CDR1 LGHNA, CDR2 YNFKEQ. V shed 4 bases and J 3 bases; nucleotides not matched to a gene: 8. CDR3 length equals 16 residues. The CDR3 DNA reads TGTGCCAGCAGCCTCATCGGACAGGCCGACACCGGGGAGCTGTTTTTT. Amino acid sequence: CASSLIGQADTGELFF.